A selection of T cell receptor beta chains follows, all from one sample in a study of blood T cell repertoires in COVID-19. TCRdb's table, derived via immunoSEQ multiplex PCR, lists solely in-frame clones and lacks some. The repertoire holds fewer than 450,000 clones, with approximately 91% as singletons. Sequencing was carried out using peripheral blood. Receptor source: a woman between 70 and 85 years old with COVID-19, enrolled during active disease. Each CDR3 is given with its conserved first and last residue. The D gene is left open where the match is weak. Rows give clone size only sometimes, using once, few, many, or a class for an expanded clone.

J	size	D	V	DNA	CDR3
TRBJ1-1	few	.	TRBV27	TGTGCCAGCAGGCTTTACTCAGGGAACACTGAAGCTTTCTTT	CASRLYSGNTEAFF
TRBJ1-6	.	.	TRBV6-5	TGTGCCAGCAGTTTCCGCCGACAGCAGCGTAATTCACCCCTCCACTTT	CASSFRRQQRNSPLHF
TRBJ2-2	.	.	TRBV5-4	TGTGCCAGCAGCCCGGCCGCAGGGTCCCCCGGGGAGCTGTTTTTT	CASSPAAGSPGELFF
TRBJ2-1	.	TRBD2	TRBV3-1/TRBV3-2	TGTGCCAGCAGCCAAGGGGCTAGCGGTCCGAATGAGCAGTTCTTC	CASSQGASGPNEQFF
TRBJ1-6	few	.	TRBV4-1	TGCGCCAGCAGCCATCCCCGGGGGCCCCTCCACTTT	CASSHPRGPLHF
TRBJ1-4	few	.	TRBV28	TGTGCCAGCAGTTTATCGTACGAGGAAAAACTGTTTTTT	CASSLSYEEKLFF
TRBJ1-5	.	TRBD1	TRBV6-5	TGTGCCAGCAGTTTCCAAGACAGGGCAAATCAGCCCCAGCATTTT	CASSFQDRANQPQHF
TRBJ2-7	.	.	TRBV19	TGTGCCAGTAGTCCGTCAGGGTACTACGAGCAGTACTTC	CASSPSGYYEQYF
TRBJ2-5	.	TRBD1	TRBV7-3	TGTGCCAGCAGCTTAATCCACAGGGGATTCCAAGAGACCCAGTACTTC	CASSLIHRGFQETQYF
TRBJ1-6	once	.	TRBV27	TGTGCCAGCAGTTTAGGTCTTGGGGGAGGGGGGTATAGTTCACCCCTCCACTTT	CASSLGLGGGGYSSPLHF
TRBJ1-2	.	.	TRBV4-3	TGCGCCAGCAGCCAAGTATATCGAGAGGGCTACACCTTC	CASSQVYREGYTF
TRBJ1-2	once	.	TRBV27	TGTGCCAGCAGTTGGGCCGAGGGTGGATTCAACACCTTC	CASSWAEGGFNTF
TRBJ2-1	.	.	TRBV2	TGTGCCAGCAGTGAGGAGGGGCCCCGATACAATGAGCAGTTCTTC	CASSEEGPRYNEQFF
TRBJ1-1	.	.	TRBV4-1	TGCGCCAGCAGCCAGGTTGAACAGGGACGGACTGAAGCTTTCTTT	CASSQVEQGRTEAFF
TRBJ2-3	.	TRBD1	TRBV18	TGTGCCAGCTCACACAGGGGCGGCACAGATACGCAGTATTTT	CASSHRGGTDTQYF
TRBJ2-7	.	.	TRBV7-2	TGTGCCAGCAGCCAACTCTACGAGCAGTACTTC	CASSQLYEQYF
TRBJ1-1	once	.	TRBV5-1	TGCGCCAGCAGCTCCACTATTTTGTCACCCATGAACACTGAAGCTTTCTTT	CASSSTILSPMNTEAFF
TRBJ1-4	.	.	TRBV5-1	TGCGCCAGCAGCTTGGCCGGAAGGAGGGGTGAAAAACTGTTTTTT	CASSLAGRRGEKLFF
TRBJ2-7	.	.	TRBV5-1	TGCGCCAGCAGCTTGTCGCTGACTTACGAGCAGTACTTC	CASSLSLTYEQYF
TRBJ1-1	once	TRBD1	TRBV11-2	TGTGCCAGCAGCTCCCACAGGGGGAACGGCACTGAAGCTTTCTTT	CASSSHRGNGTEAFF
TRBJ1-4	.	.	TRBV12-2	TGCGCGGGGGGGACAGGCGATGAAAAACTGTTTTTT	CAGGTGDEKLFF
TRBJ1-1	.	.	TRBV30	TGTGCCTGGTCACACACACACAACACTGAAGCTTTCTTT	CAWSHTHNTEAFF
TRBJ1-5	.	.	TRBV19	TGTGCCAGTACCCCACACCAGGGGCCCGAGAGCAATCAGCCCCAGCATTTT	CASTPHQGPESNQPQHF
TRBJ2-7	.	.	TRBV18	TGTGCCAGCTCGATCGCCAGGGGCTACGAGCAGTACTTC	CASSIARGYEQYF
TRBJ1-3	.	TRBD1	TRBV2	TGTGCCAGCAGTCGGGACAGGAGCTCTGGAAACACCATATATTTT	CASSRDRSSGNTIYF
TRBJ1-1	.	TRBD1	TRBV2	TGTGCCAGCAGTTCGACAGGGATGAACACTGAAGCTTTCTTT	CASSSTGMNTEAFF
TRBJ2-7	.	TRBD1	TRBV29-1	TGCAGCGCTGCGACAGGGGGCGAGCAGTACTTC	CSAATGGEQYF
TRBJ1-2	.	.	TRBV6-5	TGTGCCAGCAACGACAGGTTTTCTGGCTACACCTTC	CASNDRFSGYTF
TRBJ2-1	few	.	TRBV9	TGTGCCAGCAGCTTCTACCGGGACTCAGTCGACGATGAGCAGTTCTTC	CASSFYRDSVDDEQFF
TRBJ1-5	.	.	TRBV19	TGTGCCAGTAGTATCGCAGGGGATCAGCCCCAGCATTTT	CASSIAGDQPQHF
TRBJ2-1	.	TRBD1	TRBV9	TGTGCCAGCAGCCTCCGGGACAGGGAAGTGAATGAGCAGTTCTTC	CASSLRDREVNEQFF
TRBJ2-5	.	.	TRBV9	TGTGCCAGCAGCGTCGGGGGAAGGGAAGAGACCCAGTACTTC	CASSVGGREETQYF
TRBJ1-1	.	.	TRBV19	TGTGCCAGTAGTATGGCCCTCGACCGGGCTGAAGCTTTCTTT	CASSMALDRAEAFF
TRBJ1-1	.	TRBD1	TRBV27	TGTGCCAGCAGCCGGTCCGGGACAGGGTACGACGACACTGAAGCTTTCTTT	CASSRSGTGYDDTEAFF
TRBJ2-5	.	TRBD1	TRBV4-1	TGCGCCAGCAGCCGTGGGACAGCCGAAGAGACCCAGTACTTC	CASSRGTAEETQYF
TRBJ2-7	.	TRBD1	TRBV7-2	TGTGCCAGCTCCGACAGGGGGCGGGGAGAGCAGTACTTC	CASSDRGRGEQYF
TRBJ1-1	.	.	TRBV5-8	TGTGCCAGCAGCGTCCGGGAGCCCCTGCTGAACACTGAAGCTTTCTTT	CASSVREPLLNTEAFF
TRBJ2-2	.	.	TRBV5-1	TGCGCCAGCAGCCCAGGAGGCACCGGGGAGCTGTTTTTT	CASSPGGTGELFF
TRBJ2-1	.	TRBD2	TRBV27	TGTGCCAGCAGTTTATCGATGCTAGCGGGGCCCCCATACAATGAGCAGTTCTTC	CASSLSMLAGPPYNEQFF
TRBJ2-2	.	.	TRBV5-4	TGTGCCAGCAGCTTGGTTGGCAGGGTAGGGACCGGGGAGCTGTTTTTT	CASSLVGRVGTGELFF
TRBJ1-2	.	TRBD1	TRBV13	TGTGCCAGCAGCTTAAAGGGACAGGAGTACTATGGCTACACCTTC	CASSLKGQEYYGYTF
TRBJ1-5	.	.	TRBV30	TGTGCCTGGAGTAACGGACAAGGGGATCAGCCCCAGCATTTT	CAWSNGQGDQPQHF
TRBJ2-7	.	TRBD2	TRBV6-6	TGTGCCAGCAGTTACGGACTAGCGGGGTACTCCTACGAGCAGTACTTC	CASSYGLAGYSYEQYF
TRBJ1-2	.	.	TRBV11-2	TGTGCCAGCAGCTTAGTTGGTGCGGACTATGGCTACACCTTC	CASSLVGADYGYTF
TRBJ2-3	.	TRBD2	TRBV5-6	TGTGCCAGCAGCTCAAGCGGGGGGGGCCAGTATTTT	CASSSSGGGQYF
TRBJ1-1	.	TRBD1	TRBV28	TGTGCCAGCAGGAGGACAGGGATGCACACTGAAGCTTTCTTT	CASRRTGMHTEAFF
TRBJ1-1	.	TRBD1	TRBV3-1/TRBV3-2	TGTGCCAGCAGCCACCGAGGACAGGGCGAGCTGGAAGCTTTCTTT	CASSHRGQGELEAFF
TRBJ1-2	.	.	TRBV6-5	TGTGCCAGCAGGACGGACATCCACTATGGCTACACCTTC	CASRTDIHYGYTF